The 24 T cell receptor beta chains in this list originate from one sample, sequenced in a study of blood T cell repertoires in COVID-19. The method was immunoSEQ multiplex PCR; TCRdb's version includes in-frame clones alone and lacks a portion of them. The data contain about 81,000 clones, approximately 87% of them singletons. The specimen sequenced was peripheral blood. The receptors come from a woman aged 70-85 years with acute or convalescent COVID-19.

The chain joins TRBV19 to TRBJ1-2; tentatively, D is TRBD1 (6 bases). Germline values: CDR1 LNHDA, CDR2 SQIVND (reference sequence). Trimming pared 9 bases from V and 2 bases from J, leaving 10 bases between. The CDR3 is made up of 12 amino acids. CDR3 residues: CASQDRNYGYTF. The CDR3 DNA follows: TGTGCCAGCCAGGACAGAAACTATGGCTACACCTTC.

For this clone: The junction shows a germline mismatch at one end, possibly a read error. The V gene is TRBV3-1 (or the pseudogene TRBV3-2), the J gene TRBJ1-2; unclear D gene. Per germline, CDR1 LGHDT and CDR2 YNNKEL (reference sequence). The CDR3 spans 15 residues. The CDR3 protein is CASSQVVGVYYRYTF. DNA of the CDR3: TGTGCCAGCAGCCAAGTGGTCGGAGTCTACTATCGCTACACCTTC.

The rearrangement links TRBV14 to TRBJ2-6; D is possibly TRBD2 (5 bases). CDR1 is SGHDN, CDR2 FVKESK, per germline. V lost 7 bases to trimming and J lost 1 base, with 17 bases between them. The CDR3 has 17 amino acids. CDR3 bases: TGTGCCAGCAATGGAGGCAGCCGCGCATCTGGGGCCAACGTCCTGACTTTC. It translates to CASNGGSRASGANVLTF.

The genes are TRBV28 and TRBJ2-3; D ambiguous. The CDR3 runs 15 residues. The V end was cut by 3 bases, the J end by 1 base, with 11 bases between. Germline CDR1 MDHEN, CDR2 SYDVKM. In DNA form, the CDR3 reads TGTGCCAGCAGTTTCGCGACTCTAGGCACAGATACGCAGTATTTT. Protein: CASSFATLGTDTQYF.

This sequence joins TRBV7-2 and TRBJ2-1, with 7 bases aligning to TRBD2. CDR3 length equals 17 residues. Germline V lookup: CDR1 SGHTA, CDR2 FQGNSA. After removal of 5 bases from V and 0 bases from J, the junction contained 10 bases not matched to a gene. CDR3 nucleotide sequence: TGTGCCAGCAGCCTAGGGCGGGGGTTGAGCTCCTACAATGAGCAGTTCTTC. Translation gives CASSLGRGLSSYNEQFF.

V gene TRBV14 combines with J gene TRBJ2-1; TRBD2 matches at 8 bases. Trimming at V came to 2 bases and at J to 3 bases, leaving 3 bases not matched to a gene. The germline gives CDR1 SGHDN, CDR2 FVKESK. The CDR3 contains 15 residues. DNA of the CDR3: TGTGCCAGCAGCCAAACGGGAGGGGTCTACAATGAGCAGTTCTTC. Translated, it gives CASSQTGGVYNEQFF.

The chain is built from TRBV4-1 and TRBJ2-3, with 8 bases identical to TRBD2. Germline CDR1 and CDR2: MGHRA and YSYEKL. The CDR3 runs 17 residues. The V segment lost 0 bases and the J segment 7 bases; nucleotides outside the gene matches: 12. CDR3 region: CASSQELGTVAGNTQYF. CDR3 bases: TGCGCCAGCAGCCAAGAACTCGGGACGGTAGCGGGAAATACGCAGTATTTT.

The V call is TRBV6-5, the J call TRBJ1-1; unclear D gene. This CDR3 is built from 14 residues. Germline assignment: CDR1 MNHEY and CDR2 SVGAGI. V was clipped by 6 bases and J by 3 bases, with 14 bases between them. The CDR3 reads CASRGRGWDTEAFF. CDR3 nucleotide sequence: TGTGCCAGCAGGGGCCGGGGTTGGGACACTGAAGCTTTCTTT.

V and J are TRBV5-8 and TRBJ2-5; 8 nucleotides agree with TRBD2. This CDR3 contains 15 residues. Per germline, CDR1 SGHTS and CDR2 YDEGEE. V shed 4 bases and J 2 bases; nucleotides not matched to a gene: 7. The CDR3, as DNA: TGTGCCAGCAGCCTCCGGGGGGGGACGCAAGAGACCCAGTACTTC. Residues: CASSLRGGTQETQYF.

The chain uses TRBV24-1 and TRBJ1-5; D remains unclear. Germline V gene sequence: CDR1 KGHDR, CDR2 SFDVKD. This CDR3 comprises 14 residues. Trimming stripped 5 bases from V and 7 bases from J, with 14 bases between. The CDR3 protein is CATSGSYSLQPQHF. For the CDR3, the DNA is TGTGCCACCAGTGGGTCTTACTCTCTCCAGCCCCAGCATTTT.

V is TRBV24-1 and J is TRBJ2-2; 7 positions match TRBD1. V was pared by 7 bases and J by 4 bases, with 5 bases of the junction left unmatched. The CDR3 length is 14 residues. CDR1 and CDR2 (germline): KGHDR, SFDVKD. Here the CDR3 reads CATRTNRGTGELFF. The CDR3 region has the DNA TGTGCCACCAGAACGAACAGGGGCACCGGGGAGCTGTTTTTT.

Only a few counts were recorded for this clone. This chain uses TRBV21-1 with TRBJ2-7; TRBD2 is the table's D call and was not checked against the DNA. TRBV21-1 is an annotated pseudogene. The CDR3 spans 20 residues. Written as DNA, the CDR3 is TGTGCCAGCAGTACACTAACATCGACTAGCGGGGCCCGGCGGGGCTGCGAGCAGTACGTC. This codes for CASSTLTSTSGARRGCEQYV.

This clone was observed a few times. J is TRBJ2-7 and V is TRBV4-2; 10 nucleotides agree with TRBD2. J lost 2 bases, V lost 11 bases, and 9 bases had no gene match. The germline V gene has CDR1 LGHNA and CDR2 YNFKEQ. The CDR3 sequence is 14 residues long. CDR3 sequence: CASWLAGEPYEQYV. As DNA, the CDR3 is TGTGCCTCTTGGCTAGCGGGGGAGCCCTACGAGCAGTACGTC.

This clone appeared a single time. The CDR3 DNA sequence: TGTGCCACCAGTGATGGTGACAGGGGGAACACAGATACGCAGTATTTT. It yields the protein CATSDGDRGNTDTQYF. The chain couples TRBV24-1 to TRBJ2-3; 9 bases fit TRBD1. This CDR3 spans 16 amino acids. The V gene's germline CDR1 is KGHDR and CDR2 SFDVKD. Trimming took 3 bases from V and 2 from J; bases not matched to a gene: 5.

The CDR3 sequence is CASSPRLGQGSNTGELFF. The CDR3 DNA sequence: TGTGCCAGCAGTCCCCGCCTCGGACAGGGGTCGAACACCGGGGAGCTGTTTTTT. This sequence joins TRBV27 and TRBJ2-2; TRBD1 agrees at 9 bases. Germline CDR1 and CDR2: MNHEY and SMNVEV (reference sequence). This CDR3 spans 18 amino acids. The ends lost 5 bases at V and 0 bases at J; junction bases unmatched: 10.

The gene calls are TRBV28 and TRBJ1-1, with D maybe TRBD1 (6 bases). CDR3 length: 14 residues. V was cut by 5 bases and J by 4 bases, with 14 bases left in between. Germline V gives CDR1 MDHEN, CDR2 SYDVKM. DNA for the CDR3: TGTGCCAGCAGTCTGATACGAGGGGGCACTGAAGCTTTCTTT. Encoded protein: CASSLIRGGTEAFF.

This clone has a single count. The J gene is TRBJ1-1, the V gene TRBV27; D possibly corresponds to TRBD1 (6 bases). Trimming shortened V by 8 bases and J by 4 bases, and 23 bases separated the two germline ends. The CDR3 is made up of 16 amino acids. Per germline, CDR1 MNHEY and CDR2 SMNVEV (reference sequence). The DNA for the CDR3 is TGTGCCAGCCGCATCCCGGGGGCGGGAGGGAGCACTGAAGCTTTCTTT. Its translation is CASRIPGAGGSTEAFF.

This clone is a singleton in its sample. The J gene is TRBJ2-3, the V gene TRBV6-5, with D possibly TRBD2 on 7 matching bases. The V and J ends lost 7 bases and 5 bases respectively, with 16 bases between them. Germline assignment: CDR1 MNHEY and CDR2 SVGAGI. The CDR3 extends over 14 amino acids. The CDR3 loop is CASKVGGRVDTQYF. CDR3 coding DNA: TGTGCCAGCAAGGTGGGGGGGCGTGTAGATACGCAGTATTTT.

The table lists this clone with a count of one. CDR3 DNA: TGTGCCAGTAGTACCGGGACAGCCTTAATGAAGGAACTGTTTTTT. This sequence encodes CASSTGTALMKELFF. V and J are TRBV19 and TRBJ1-4, with TRBD1 matching 7 bases. V was pared by 4 bases and J by 12 bases, with 14 bases of the junction left unmatched. Germline loops: CDR1 LNHDA, CDR2 SQIVND (reference sequence). The CDR3 length is 15 residues.

The rearrangement links TRBV4-1 to TRBJ1-2; D gene unclear. The germline V gene has CDR1 MGHRA and CDR2 YSYEKL. V was trimmed by 5 bases and J by 2 bases, leaving 9 bases between them. The CDR3 is made up of 13 amino acids. This chain's CDR3 is CASSETPNYGYTF. In DNA form, the CDR3 reads TGCGCCAGCAGCGAAACACCGAACTATGGCTACACCTTC.

The rearrangement uses TRBV7-7 and TRBJ2-1; 8 bases line up with TRBD2. The CDR3 runs to 15 residues. Trimming cost V 0 bases and J 10 bases; bases outside gene matches: 8. Germline lookup yields CDR1 SSHAT and CDR2 FNYEAQ (reference sequence). The CDR3 sequence: CASSLAGRGASEQFF. The CDR3 DNA reads as TGTGCCAGCAGCTTAGCAGGGCGGGGGGCGAGCGAGCAGTTCTTC.

The chain combines TRBV5-4 with TRBJ1-1; D uncertain. The CDR3 runs 17 residues. Trimming cost V 4 bases and J 0 bases, with 19 bases left between them. Germline V gene lookup returns CDR1 SGHNT and CDR2 YYREEE (reference sequence). CDR3 residues: CASSPRPLTNMNTEAFF. CDR3 sequence (DNA): TGTGCCAGCAGCCCGCGACCCTTGACAAACATGAACACTGAAGCTTTCTTT.

This chain uses TRBV9 with TRBJ2-1; D not resolved. Trimming took 0 bases from V and 10 from J, leaving 17 bases between them. There are 15 residues in the CDR3. From germline, CDR1 is SGDLS and CDR2 YYNGEE. CDR3 bases: TGTGCCAGCAGCGTAGGCGGCGTGAAAACGCGGGAGCAGTTCTTC. Translated: CASSVGGVKTREQFF.

The chain uses TRBV15 and TRBJ2-2, with D perhaps matching TRBD1 (6 bases). The V gene lost 2 bases and the J gene lost 1 base, with 17 bases spanning the gap. The germline V gene encodes CDR1 LNHNV and CDR2 YYDKDF (reference sequence). The CDR3 has 18 residues. CDR3 region: CATSRPNLGQKNTGELFF. In DNA, the CDR3 is TGTGCCACCAGCAGACCTAACCTCGGACAGAAGAACACCGGGGAGCTGTTTTTT.